This TCR beta chain was found in a study of OX40 agonist ivuxolimab in advanced cancers. Some background on the complete study: The costimulatory receptor OX40 (CD134) was targeted by ivuxolimab, a fully human IgG2 agonistic monoclonal antibody. The monotherapy dose-escalation portion (N of about 47 patients) of the phase I ivuxolimab trial is reported in the paper. The point of sequencing TCRbeta in the periphery was to test whether ivuxolimab changed TCR sequence diversity and drove clonal T-cell expansion. In the dose-escalation cohort, roughly four fifths of patients were male, and the mean age was roughly 60 years, with a range of about 20 to 90. Prior anti-PD-1, anti-PD-L1 or anti-CTLA-4 therapy was permitted, and checkpoint inhibitors had been received by approximately 39% of dose-escalation patients. Of the roughly 54 dose-escalation patients, hepatocellular carcinoma was present in around 20, melanoma in roughly 15, renal cell carcinoma in 9 and head and neck cancer in 9. Partial responses occurred in three dose-escalation patients, of whom one had hepatocellular carcinoma and two had cutaneous melanoma. Intravenous ivuxolimab was administered to patients every 2 weeks at six dose levels: 0.01, 0.1, 0.3, 1.5, 3 and 10 mg/kg.

Notes on this clone: Its antigen is currently not known. No clone much larger than this one lies a single base away; base qualities are absent.

To sequence the TCRbeta CDR3 region, genomic DNA was isolated from the sorted cells. TCRbeta CDR3 regions were sequenced using the immunoSEQ Assay. TCRdb mirrors the immuneACCESS table, restricted to in-frame sequences. Some clones are absent from its copies; in checked studies, under half trace to an unresolved V gene, and the reason for the others is unknown. The sample table records 65,000 to 90,000 clones; around nine tenths of these occur just once. In total, the top ten clones hold approximately 0.71% of the sample. The CDR3, from cysteine to phenylalanine, totals 12 residues. Only the CDR3 region is kept as DNA, spanning 36 bases read in frame from base 1. Patients with autoimmune disease history or receiving systemic immunosuppression were excluded from the trial. Peripheral blood for TCR sequencing was drawn from every dose cohort at baseline, at cycle 4 day 1 and at cycle 7 day 1. Samples came from an open-label, multicenter, first-in-human phase I dose-escalation trial of ivuxolimab. Adults with locally advanced or metastatic melanoma, renal cell carcinoma, hepatocellular carcinoma or head and neck squamous cell carcinoma were enrolled in the trial. CD4+ and CD8+ T cells were sorted separately from peripheral blood before TCR sequencing.

Beyond this particular receptor, the publication reports: In the 0.1-3.0 mg/kg groups, partial responders had among the lowest normalized peripheral clonal expansion, particularly in CD8+ T cells. After ivuxolimab, CD8+ T cells had more expanded clones than CD4+ T cells on average. Low levels of normalized T-cell clonal expansion were also seen in some patients who did not respond. The antigen specificity of the clonally expanded peripheral T cells was not determined. Clonal expansion of both CD4+ and CD8+ blood T cells was observed from baseline to week 6 at doses 0.1 to 3.0 mg/kg.

This receptor was taken from an adult with an advanced solid tumor such as melanoma, head and neck, liver or kidney cancer. The specimen comprised CD4+ or CD8+ T cells sorted from blood, sampled in a trial of the OX40 agonist ivuxolimab. The sequence is built from TRBV1 and TRBJ2-3; TRBD2, as called in the table, went unchecked against the DNA. TRBV1 constitutes a pseudogene. The DNA sequence reads TGCACCAGCAGCTATAGTATATGTCCGCAGTATTTT. This encodes CTSSYSICPQYF.